The 14 T cell receptor beta chains given below trace back to one sample, sequenced in a study of T cell responses to AZD1222 COVID-19 vaccine listed by TCRdb under 2021. Preparation of the library involved the immunoSEQ multiplex PCR assay. Held by TCRdb, this immuneACCESS table contains in-frame sequences only and omits some clones. Under half of the omission traces to an unresolved V gene where checked; the cause of the rest is unknown. This sample has approximately 150,000 clones in its table, and 85% to 90% of those were observed once. The ten largest account for 4% to 4.5% of the sample. Interpreted using the paper, the time point label stands for: about 28 days (+/-7) after the second vaccine dose. Taken with the paper, the label for treatment or condition translates to: meningococcal conjugate vaccine given as trial control. Sample: peripheral blood, taken 28 days after the second dose of the MenACWY control vaccine. The source is an adult who received the MenACWY meningococcal vaccine as a control.

Here the CDR3 reads CASSEESGTAYTDTQYF. The DNA of the CDR3 is TGTGCCAGCAGCGAAGAATCCGGGACAGCATACACAGATACGCAGTATTTT. The chain is built from TRBV11-2 and TRBJ2-3, with 7 bases matching TRBD1. The CDR3 runs to 17 residues. Germline-derived CDR1 and CDR2 are SGHAT and FQNNGV. J was trimmed by 2 bases and V by 5 bases; bases with no gene match: 13. Full variable domain (rest looked up from reference TRBV11-2 and TRBJ2-3): EAGVAQSPRYKIIEKRQSVAFWCNPISGHATLYWYQQILGQGPKLLIQFQNNGVVDDSQLPKDRFSAERLKGVDSTLKIQPAKLEDSAVYLCASSEESGTAYTDTQYFGPGTRLTVL.

This clone was counted a single time. The J gene is TRBJ2-7, the V gene TRBV18, with 12 bases fitting TRBD2. Germline lookup yields CDR1 KGHSH and CDR2 LQKENI. Losses at the gene ends were 0 bases for V and 5 bases for J; bases not matched to a gene: 8. CDR3 length: 17 amino acids. The CDR3 DNA follows: TGTGCCAGCTCACCACCGGGACTAGCGGGTCTCCCCCACGAGCAGTACTTC. The encoded protein is CASSPPGLAGLPHEQYF.

The CDR3 loop reads CASSPTTLRSETQYF. CDR3 in DNA: TGTGCCAGCAGCCCCACTACACTTCGGTCCGAGACCCAGTACTTC. J is TRBJ2-5 and V is TRBV6-5, with D hard to call. V was trimmed by 6 bases and J by 5 bases, leaving 19 bases between them. Germline V lookup: CDR1 MNHEY, CDR2 SVGAGI. CDR3 length: 15 residues.

The gene calls are TRBV28 and TRBJ2-7; the D gene is possibly TRBD2 (6 bases). CDR1 MDHEN and CDR2 SYDVKM come from the germline V gene. This CDR3 has 14 amino acids. Between the trimmed V and J ends, which lost 0 bases and 4 bases, there was a span of 10 bases. CDR3 protein: CASSLWASVYEQYF. DNA of the CDR3: TGTGCCAGCAGTTTATGGGCTAGCGTTTACGAGCAGTACTTC.

This chain links TRBV5-5 with TRBJ1-6; possibly TRBD1 for D (6 bases). Germline CDR1 SGHKS, CDR2 YYEKEE (reference sequence). The CDR3 has 15 amino acids. With 0 bases removed from V and 8 bases from J, the gap between germline ends came to 12 bases. This CDR3 reads CASSLVRGEYSPLHF. The CDR3 DNA reads as TGTGCCAGCAGCTTGGTGAGGGGGGAGTATTCACCCCTCCACTTT.

Turning to this clone: The identical CDR3 is also encoded by other nucleotide sequences in the sample. The chain has TRBV12-3 or TRBV12-4 and TRBJ2-7; D is ambiguous. This CDR3 has 12 amino acids. V was trimmed by 4 bases and J by 2 bases, leaving 6 bases between them. This CDR3 reads CASSSGTYEQYF. CDR3 DNA sequence: TGTGCCAGCAGTTCTGGAACCTACGAGCAGTACTTC.

The rearrangement uses TRBV7-2 and TRBJ2-1, with D uncertain. The V end lost 5 bases, the J end lost 5 bases, and 13 bases lay between the germline ends. The CDR3 totals 14 residues. Germline CDR1 SGHTA, CDR2 FQGNSA. Here the CDR3 DNA reads TGTGCCAGCAGCCTGGGTCTCCGAGACAATGAGCAGTTCTTC. It yields the protein CASSLGLRDNEQFF.

The J gene is TRBJ2-7, the V gene TRBV20-1; the D gene is possibly TRBD2 (6 bases). The CDR3 contains 10 residues. CDR1 and CDR2 from the germline V gene are DFQATT and SNEGSKA (reference sequence). Trimming removed 5 bases at V and 10 bases at J, with 12 bases between. This CDR3 is CSAPTSHQYF. The CDR3 region has the DNA TGCAGTGCTCCGACTAGTCACCAGTACTTC.

The chain employs TRBV29-1 and TRBJ2-7; the match to TRBD1 covers 8 bases. Germline V CDR1 and CDR2: SQVTM, ANQGSEA. V lost 3 bases, J lost 5 bases, and 6 bases stayed unmatched. CDR3 length: 13 residues. CDR3 in DNA: TGCAGCGTTGATCAGGGGGCGCCGAACGAGCAGTACTTC. It is translated as CSVDQGAPNEQYF.

V is TRBV27 and J is TRBJ1-1, with D unclear. V gave up 2 bases and J gave up 2 bases, with 9 bases separating them. Germline assignment: CDR1 MNHEY and CDR2 SMNVEV (reference sequence). The CDR3 extends over 14 amino acids. The DNA of the CDR3 is TGTGCCAGCAGTTTAAGGGCCACCAACACTGAAGCTTTCTTT. It codes for CASSLRATNTEAFF.

The chain joins TRBV12-3 or TRBV12-4 to TRBJ2-1; unclear D gene. The CDR3 has 12 residues. V was pared by 2 bases and J by 10 bases, with 9 bases between. The CDR3 protein is CASSLTAGEQFF. CDR3 coding DNA: TGTGCCAGCAGTTTAACTGCTGGGGAGCAGTTCTTC.

The rearrangement joins TRBV30 to TRBJ1-2; D ambiguous. Germline values: CDR1 GTSNPN, CDR2 SVGIG (reference sequence). Between the trimmed V and J ends, which lost 2 bases and 4 bases, there was a span of 20 bases. The CDR3 spans 16 residues. For the CDR3, the DNA is TGTGCCTGGAGTCTCAGAATAGGACGGATAACCTATGGCTACACCTTC. Its protein is CAWSLRIGRITYGYTF.

This rearrangement joins TRBV7-2 to TRBJ1-2; D might be TRBD1 (5 bases). This CDR3 contains 17 residues. The V end lost 0 bases, the J end lost 0 bases, and 14 bases lay between the germline ends. Germline V lookup: CDR1 SGHTA, CDR2 FQGNSA. The DNA for the CDR3 is TGTGCCAGCAGCTTAGCCACAGGATTCACGGCTAACTATGGCTACACCTTC. This codes for CASSLATGFTANYGYTF.

The chain has TRBV4-3 and TRBJ2-2; either TRBD1 or TRBD2 may fit D (5 bases each). V was cut by 3 bases and J by 2 bases, with 13 bases left in between. From germline, CDR1 is LGHNA and CDR2 YSLEER. There are 16 residues in the CDR3. Here the CDR3 reads CASSHAAGGNTGELFF. The CDR3 coding sequence is TGCGCCAGCAGCCACGCTGCTGGGGGAAACACCGGGGAGCTGTTTTTT.